The 15 T cell receptor beta chains presented below share a single source sample, sequenced in a study of control samples from healthy donors and cancer patients. Measured with immunoSEQ multiplex PCR; TCRdb has only the in-frame clones, and not every one. The sample lists about 28,000 clones, about nine tenths seen once, with over 9.5% in the top ten. Sequenced material: PBMCs. These receptors were collected from a man aged 50 to 59 with lung cancer.

The chain combines TRBV5-5 with TRBJ1-6; TRBD1 might be the D (6 bases). Germline CDR1 SGHKS, CDR2 YYEKEE (reference sequence). CDR3 size: 16 residues. The V end lost 3 bases, the J end lost 9 bases, and 19 bases lay between the germline ends. CDR3 nucleotide sequence: TGTGCCAGCAGCTCCAAAGGGGGGGCCGGTTTTTCACCCCTCCACTTT. This codes for CASSSKGGAGFSPLHF.

The chain uses TRBV5-1 and TRBJ1-1; 11 bases are a match to TRBD1. The CDR3 has 15 residues. Per the germline V gene, CDR1 is SGHRS and CDR2 is YFSETQ. With V trimmed by 4 bases and J by 4 bases, 6 bases remained unmatched. This chain's CDR3 is CASSLTGTGGTEAFF. CDR3 coding DNA: TGCGCCAGCAGCCTTACCGGGACAGGGGGCACTGAAGCTTTCTTT.

This chain uses TRBV3-1 (or the pseudogene TRBV3-2) with TRBJ2-3, with TRBD2 matching over 10 bases. There are 15 residues in the CDR3. J was trimmed by 3 bases and V by 3 bases; bases with no gene match: 3. Germline CDR1 is LGHDT and CDR2 is YNNKEL (reference sequence). CDR3 in DNA: TGTGCCAGCAGCCAGAGCGGGGGGGAAACAGATACGCAGTATTTT. Translated: CASSQSGGETDTQYF.

This chain uses TRBV19 with TRBJ1-6, with 7 bases aligning to TRBD1. Per germline, CDR1 LNHDA and CDR2 SQIVND (reference sequence). The CDR3 is 15 amino acids. Trimming at V came to 9 bases and at J to 7 bases, leaving 12 bases not matched to a gene. As DNA, the CDR3 is TGTGCCAGCCGAAATCCGGGACAGCAGAATTCACCCCTCCACTTT. Encoded protein: CASRNPGQQNSPLHF. Looking up the rest from reference TRBV19 and TRBJ1-6 gives the full variable domain: DGGITQSPKYLFRKEGQNVTLSCEQNLNHDAMYWYRQDPGQGLRLIYYSQIVNDFQKGDIAEGYSVSREKKESFPLTVTSAQKNPTAFYLCASRNPGQQNSPLHFGNGTRLTVT.

The J gene is TRBJ2-2, the V gene TRBV5-4; D assignment may be TRBD1 or TRBD2 (6 bases each). Trimming took off 4 bases at V and 0 bases at J, with 13 bases between the two ends. This CDR3 has 16 residues. Germline V gene data show CDR1 as SGHNT and CDR2 as YYREEE (reference sequence). CDR3 coding DNA: TGTGCCAGCAGCCCCCCGGGGGCTACGAACACCGGGGAGCTGTTTTTT. This codes for CASSPPGATNTGELFF.

The chain recombines TRBV6-6 with TRBJ2-5, with D possibly TRBD1 on 6 matching bases. The CDR3 runs 14 residues. The germline V gene encodes CDR1 MNHNY and CDR2 SVGAGI (reference sequence). V was pared by 6 bases and J by 7 bases, with 18 bases between. The chain's CDR3 is CASRPTGTPSTQYF. DNA for the CDR3: TGTGCCAGCAGACCCACAGGGACCCCATCGACCCAGTACTTC.

J is TRBJ2-5 and V is TRBV5-1; no reliable D call. The CDR3 spans 14 residues. Trimming shortened V by 3 bases and J by 1 base, and 10 bases separated the two germline ends. Germline CDR1 and CDR2: SGHRS and YFSETQ. The CDR3 reads CASSSDLIQETQYF. Written as DNA, the CDR3 is TGCGCCAGCAGCTCGGACCTAATCCAAGAGACCCAGTACTTC.

The chain has TRBV5-1 and TRBJ1-1; 9 bases match TRBD1. The J segment lost 6 bases and the V segment lost 2 bases, leaving 5 bases of the junction unmatched. The germline gives CDR1 SGHRS, CDR2 YFSETQ. CDR3 size: 14 residues. Here the CDR3 reads CASSFRTGGSEAFF. The CDR3 DNA follows: TGCGCCAGCAGCTTCCGCACAGGGGGCTCTGAAGCTTTCTTT.

The V and J genes are TRBV6-5 and TRBJ2-2, with D unresolved. In germline, CDR1 is MNHEY, CDR2 SVGAGI. CDR3 length: 12 amino acids. The ends were cut back, 7 bases at V and 8 bases at J, with 11 bases in the middle. In DNA, the CDR3 is TGTGCCAGCACCTACTTTGGGGGGGAGCTGTTTTTT. Protein sequence: CASTYFGGELFF.

The CDR3 region has the DNA TGTGCCAGTGGAGGGTTTGAAGCTTTCTTT. Its protein is CASGGFEAFF. This chain joins TRBV19 and TRBJ1-1; no reliable D call. Germline V lookup: CDR1 LNHDA, CDR2 SQIVND (reference sequence). V was cut by 8 bases and J by 7 bases, with 8 bases left in between. CDR3 length: 10 residues.

This clone appeared a single time. The chain carries TRBV6-1 and TRBJ2-1; the D is unclear. Germline V gives CDR1 MNHNS, CDR2 SASEGT. V was shortened by 3 bases and J by 2 bases, with 17 bases between the two germline ends. This CDR3 has 17 residues. The CDR3 nucleotides read TGTGCCAGCAGTGACCCCGGCCAGCCTAAAACCTACAATGAGCAGTTCTTC. Protein: CASSDPGQPKTYNEQFF.

The CDR3 DNA reads as TGTGCCAGCAGCCTAATGGGGACGGAAGAGACCCAGTACTTC. Protein sequence: CASSLMGTEETQYF. V and J are TRBV5-4 and TRBJ2-5; D might be TRBD1 or TRBD2, each matching 5 bases. In germline, CDR1 is SGHNT, CDR2 YYREEE (reference sequence). V was trimmed by 4 bases and J by 3 bases, leaving 13 bases between them. The CDR3 spans 14 residues.

The chain combines TRBV19 with TRBJ2-5, with D maybe TRBD2 (5 bases). Trimming pared 5 bases from V and 2 bases from J, leaving 18 bases between. CDR1 and CDR2 from the germline V gene are LNHDA and SQIVND (reference sequence). There are 16 residues in the CDR3. CDR3 sequence reads: CASSFFPLTGQETQYF. The DNA for the CDR3 is TGTGCCAGTAGTTTCTTTCCCCTGACGGGACAAGAGACCCAGTACTTC.

The chain is built from TRBV7-9 and TRBJ2-1, with 11 bases lining up with TRBD1. Germline V gene sequence: CDR1 SEHNR, CDR2 FQNEAQ (reference sequence). This CDR3 is built from 13 residues. V shed 5 bases, J shed 8 bases, and the junction held 2 bases outside the gene matches. The CDR3: CASSRTGGDEQFF. CDR3 nucleotides: TGTGCCAGCAGCCGGACAGGGGGCGATGAGCAGTTCTTC.

The CDR3 reads CASSSVSGAGEDEQYF. CDR3 coding DNA: TGCGCCAGCAGTTCGGTTAGCGGGGCGGGGGAGGACGAGCAGTACTTC. This chain links TRBV10-2 with TRBJ2-7, with TRBD2 matching over 8 bases. Germline loops: CDR1 WSHSY, CDR2 SAAADI. The V gene end was trimmed by 5 bases and the J gene end by 5 bases; junction bases not matched to a gene: 14. CDR3 length: 16 residues.